This note documents a single T cell receptor beta chain sequence. Its target is not known. Assay: immunoSEQ multiplex PCR; the TCRdb copy retains only in-frame clones and omits some. The sample comprises a few hundred thousand clones, 70% to 90% of which are singletons, and 1.5% to 2% rests with the top ten. CDR1 MNHEY and CDR2 SVGAGI come from the germline V gene. The CDR3 is made up of 13 amino acids. The V end lost 6 bases, the J end lost 4 bases, and 12 bases lay between the germline ends. The data belong to a study of Ad26.COV2.S vaccination and SARS-CoV-2 variants. For the study at large: In the study, Ad26.COV2.S was injected intramuscularly once, or twice 56 days apart. Study results and limitations: People who got the vaccine had more spike-specific TCR breadth than people who got placebo.

Treatment given: roughly 20 received Ad26.COV2.S at low or high dose, single or two shots; five or six received placebo; per-sample allocation not given. Repertoires come from day 63 after the first vaccine or placebo injection. Cohort 1b enrolled adults aged 18-55 years in Boston. The source of this sequence is a person aged 18-60 years who received the Ad26.COV2.S COVID-19 vaccine or a placebo. The sequenced sample was peripheral blood, obtained in a trial of Ad26.COV2.S vaccine versus placebo. This chain joins TRBV6-5 and TRBJ1-2; D is possibly TRBD1 (6 bases). CDR3 DNA: TGTGCCAGCAGCGGACAGAAGGGCTATGGCTACACCTTC. Residues: CASSGQKGYGYTF.